These 32 T cell receptor beta chains were all obtained from the same sample, sequenced in a study of blood T cell repertoires in COVID-19. Assay used: immunoSEQ multiplex PCR; TCRdb lists only in-frame clones, some missing. The sample records roughly 42,000 clones, under 85% being singletons. The sample taken for sequencing was peripheral blood. These receptors came from a woman of 80 years or more with acute or convalescent COVID-19.

This clone turned up a few times. The chain links TRBV18 to TRBJ1-5; D is unclear. Per the germline V gene, CDR1 is KGHSH and CDR2 is LQKENI. The CDR3 contains 14 residues. Trimming removed 3 bases at V and 0 bases at J, with 6 bases between. DNA for the CDR3: TGTGCCAGCTCACCCCCCAATAGCAATCAGCCCCAGCATTTT. This sequence encodes CASSPPNSNQPQHF.

The chain is built from TRBV6-1 and TRBJ2-1, with D perhaps matching TRBD2 (5 bases). The CDR3 extends over 14 amino acids. Germline CDR1 is MNHNS and CDR2 is SASEGT. The V end lost 5 bases, the J end lost 4 bases, and 12 bases lay between the germline ends. In DNA form, the CDR3 reads TGTGCCAGCAGTAGGGAGTGGGCTTACAATGAGCAGTTCTTC. Translating it yields CASSREWAYNEQFF.

V usage is TRBV7-9 and J usage is TRBJ2-7; TRBD1 might be the D (6 bases). The ends were cut back, 1 base at V and 6 bases at J, with 16 bases in the middle. The CDR3 loop spans 15 amino acids. Germline CDR1 is SEHNR and CDR2 is FQNEAQ (reference sequence). Here the CDR3 reads CASSLGTGNVLEQYF. The CDR3 DNA reads as TGTGCCAGCAGCTTAGGTACAGGGAATGTTCTCGAGCAGTACTTC.

This chain joins TRBV30 and TRBJ2-3; 7 bases map to TRBD2. The CDR3 totals 12 residues. The V and J ends lost 1 base and 9 bases, in that order; junction bases with no gene match: 4. CDR1 is GTSNPN, CDR2 SVGIG, per germline (reference sequence). CDR3: CAWSEGGRTQYF. DNA for the CDR3: TGTGCCTGGAGTGAGGGCGGGAGAACGCAGTATTTT.

V gene TRBV24-1 combines with J gene TRBJ2-5; TRBD2 agrees at 11 bases. CDR1 is KGHDR and CDR2 is SFDVKD in the germline V gene. The CDR3 is 16 residues long. Trimming took 2 bases from V and 4 from J; bases not matched to a gene: 5. The CDR3 here is CATSDSLAGGAETQYF. CDR3 sequence (DNA): TGTGCCACCAGTGATTCATTAGCGGGAGGGGCAGAGACCCAGTACTTC.

The sample holds a few counts of this clone. The chain employs TRBV19 and TRBJ1-1, with 10 positions matching TRBD1. Trimming removed 6 bases from V and 5 bases from J; junction bases left unmatched: 9. The germline V gene has CDR1 LNHDA and CDR2 SQIVND (reference sequence). The CDR3 covers 15 residues. The CDR3 bases are TGTGCCAGTAGGATAACCGGGACAGGGGAAACTGAAGCTTTCTTT. Translating it yields CASRITGTGETEAFF.

The V and J genes are TRBV7-2 and TRBJ1-3, with D perhaps TRBD1 (5 bases). CDR1 is SGHTA and CDR2 is FQGNSA in the germline V gene. Trimming stripped 6 bases from V and 3 bases from J, with 15 bases between. The CDR3 covers 15 residues. As DNA, the CDR3 is TGTGCCAGCAGGCCTCCGGGACTGGATGGAAACACCATATATTTT. The encoded protein is CASRPPGLDGNTIYF.

This chain connects TRBV5-6 to TRBJ2-1, with TRBD2 identical over 8 bases. CDR1 and CDR2 (germline): SGHDT, YYEEEE. Losses at the gene ends were 1 base for V and 2 bases for J; bases not matched to a gene: 8. CDR3 length: 17 amino acids. Written as DNA, the CDR3 is TGTGCCAGCAGCTTGCGGGGGGGTTTGCCCCCCTACAATGAGCAGTTCTTC. Protein: CASSLRGGLPPYNEQFF. Looking up the rest from reference TRBV5-6 and TRBJ2-1 gives the full variable domain: DAGVTQSPTHLIKTRGQQVTLRCSPKSGHDTVSWYQQALGQGPQFIFQYYEEEERQRGNFPDRFSGHQFPNYSSELNVNALLLGDSALYLCASSLRGGLPPYNEQFFGPGTRLTVL.

The chain employs TRBV2 and TRBJ2-2; D is uncertain. V was cut by 6 bases and J by 5 bases, with 16 bases left in between. CDR1 SNHLY and CDR2 FYNNEI come from the germline V gene. The CDR3 contains 15 residues. The CDR3 spells CASSGRLLGTGELFF. Here the CDR3 DNA reads TGTGCCAGCAGCGGCAGGTTGCTTGGGACCGGGGAGCTGTTTTTT.

The genes are TRBV10-2 and TRBJ2-4; 8 bases are shared with TRBD2. The CDR3 covers 15 residues. The V and J ends lost 5 bases and 8 bases, in that order; junction bases with no gene match: 11. Germline lookup yields CDR1 WSHSY and CDR2 SAAADI. Here the CDR3 DNA reads TGCGCCAGCAGTTCAACCGGGACTAGTATCGACATTCAGTACTTC. As protein: CASSSTGTSIDIQYF.

This clone occurred a few times. The chain joins TRBV10-2 to TRBJ2-1; 8 positions match TRBD2. V trimming: 0 bases; J trimming: 8 bases; junction bases outside the gene matches: 6. This CDR3 has 15 amino acids. CDR1 is WSHSY, CDR2 SAAADI, per germline. CDR3 DNA: TGCGCCAGCAGTGAGTCGGGCGGGAGGTTCGATGAGCAGTTCTTC. Protein: CASSESGGRFDEQFF.

This clone was seen a handful of times. This chain joins TRBV13 and TRBJ2-7; no reliable D call. Trimming cost V 4 bases and J 2 bases, with 12 bases left between them. This CDR3 is built from 14 residues. Germline CDR1 and CDR2: PRHDT and FYEKMQ (reference sequence). CDR3 region: CASSSSGETYEQYF. The CDR3 DNA reads TGTGCCAGCAGCTCCAGTGGAGAGACCTACGAGCAGTACTTC.

This chain uses TRBV7-2 with TRBJ2-3; D unresolved. In germline, CDR1 is SGHTA, CDR2 FQGNSA. Trimming removed 1 base from V and 8 bases from J, with 13 bases in between. CDR3 length equals 14 residues. The CDR3 DNA is TGTGCCAGCAGCTTAGATCGCCGGCGAGGTACGCAGTATTTT. The encoded protein is CASSLDRRRGTQYF. The complete variable domain, with remaining parts taken from reference TRBV7-2 and TRBJ2-3, reads GAGVSQSPSNKVTEKGKDVELRCDPISGHTALYWYRQSLGQGLEFLIYFQGNSAPDKSGLPSDRFSAERTGGSVSTLTIQRTQQEDSAVYLCASSLDRRRGTQYFGPGTRLTVL.

V gene TRBV11-3 combines with J gene TRBJ2-5; 7 bases are a match to TRBD2. Germline V gene sequence: CDR1 SGHNT, CDR2 YENEEA. CDR3 size: 14 residues. Trimming removed 5 bases from V and 2 bases from J; junction bases left unmatched: 5. The CDR3 DNA is TGTGCCAGCAGCCATCGCGGGGGACAAGAGACCCAGTACTTC. Translation: CASSHRGGQETQYF. The whole variable domain, remainder taken from reference TRBV11-3 and TRBJ2-5, is EAGVVQSPRYKIIEKKQPVAFWCNPISGHNTLYWYLQNLGQGPELLIRYENEEAVDDSQLPKDRFSAERLKGVDSTLKIQPAELGDSAVYLCASSHRGGQETQYFGPGTRLLVL.

The chain joins TRBV10-3 to TRBJ1-4, with TRBD1 identical over 8 bases. This CDR3 has 15 amino acids. Germline CDR1 reads ENHRY; CDR2 reads SYGVKD. V trimming: 11 bases; J trimming: 1 base; junction bases outside the gene matches: 9. The CDR3, as DNA: TGTGCCGCCGGACAGGGCTTAGGAACTAATGAAAAACTGTTTTTT. This codes for CAAGQGLGTNEKLFF.

The chain joins TRBV6-5 to TRBJ2-2; 7 bases map to TRBD1. Looked up from germline, CDR1 is MNHEY and CDR2 is SVGAGI. J gave up 5 bases and V 1 base, and 1 base lay outside the gene matches. CDR3 length: 14 amino acids. The CDR3 region has the DNA TGTGCCAGCAGTTACTACAGGGGAACCGGGGAGCTGTTTTTT. Its protein is CASSYYRGTGELFF.

The chain links TRBV7-8 to TRBJ2-3, with D tentatively TRBD2 (5 bases). Germline V gene data show CDR1 as SGHVS and CDR2 as FQNEAQ. This CDR3 contains 16 residues. V gave up 5 bases and J gave up 3 bases, with 18 bases separating them. Written as DNA, the CDR3 is TGTGCCAGCAGCCCTCATGAGGGAGTGGAAACAGATACGCAGTATTTT. Its translation is CASSPHEGVETDTQYF. Full variable domain (remainder filled in from reference TRBV7-8 and TRBJ2-3): GAGVSQSPRYKVAKRGQDVALRCDPISGHVSLFWYQQALGQGPEFLTYFQNEAQLDKSGLPSDRFFAERPEGSVSTLKIQRTQQEDSAVYLCASSPHEGVETDTQYFGPGTRLTVL.

This chain joins TRBV12-5 and TRBJ2-3; TRBD2 matches 7 bases. The germline V gene encodes CDR1 LGHNT and CDR2 FRNRAP. Losses at the gene ends were 3 bases for V and 0 bases for J; bases not matched to a gene: 15. The CDR3 is 19 residues long. The CDR3 coding sequence is TGTGCTAGTGGTTTTAGCCCTTTGTCTAGCGGACCTAGCACAGATACGCAGTATTTT. Its translation: CASGFSPLSSGPSTDTQYF.

This chain uses TRBV7-8 with TRBJ2-7, with D perhaps TRBD1 (6 bases). Per germline, CDR1 SGHVS and CDR2 FQNEAQ. Deletions cut 3 bases from V and 4 bases from J, with 10 bases between. The CDR3 length is 13 residues. The CDR3 nucleotides read TGTGCCAGCAGCTTTGGGACACCTTACGAGCAGTACTTC. The encoded protein is CASSFGTPYEQYF.

This clone is labeled medium-sized. The rearrangement links TRBV16 to TRBJ1-1; a possible D gene is TRBD1 (5 bases). CDR3 length equals 13 residues. V gave up 2 bases and J gave up 10 bases, with 14 bases separating them. Germline-derived CDR1 and CDR2 are KGHSY and FQNENV. CDR3 bases: TGTGCCAGCAGCCAAGGGTCCGCCGGGGGAGCTTTCTTT. Encoded protein: CASSQGSAGGAFF.

J is TRBJ1-2 and V is TRBV5-1; TRBD1 aligns across 9 bases. The CDR3 covers 15 residues. CDR1 is SGHRS and CDR2 is YFSETQ in the germline V gene. After removal of 1 base from V and 2 bases from J, the junction contained 3 bases not matched to a gene. CDR3 DNA sequence: TGCGCCAGCAGCTTGCGGGACAGGGCCAACTATGGCTACACCTTC. Translation: CASSLRDRANYGYTF.

The chain employs TRBV6-5 and TRBJ2-1; 8 bases are a match to TRBD2. The trim removed 9 bases at V and 5 bases at J, leaving 9 bases unmatched. Per germline, CDR1 MNHEY and CDR2 SVGAGI. The CDR3 loop spans 14 amino acids. The CDR3 DNA is TGTGCCAGTAAACCTAGCGGGCGGCACAATGAGCAGTTCTTC. It yields the protein CASKPSGRHNEQFF.

The chain uses TRBV7-9 and TRBJ1-2, with D uncertain. Between the trimmed V and J ends, which lost 0 bases and 8 bases, there was a span of 10 bases. The CDR3 sequence is 13 residues long. CDR1 is SEHNR and CDR2 is FQNEAQ in the germline V gene (reference sequence). The CDR3 bases are TGTGCCAGCAGCTTAGCAGACGGGTTGGGCTACACCTTC. Translation: CASSLADGLGYTF.

This clone was observed a single time. CDR3 nucleotide sequence: TGTGCCAGCAGTTTTCCGGGACAGGGGTACCACGAGCAGTACTTC. This encodes CASSFPGQGYHEQYF. V gene TRBV6-6 combines with J gene TRBJ2-7; 10 bases match TRBD1. Trimming at V came to 4 bases and at J to 5 bases, leaving 8 bases not matched to a gene. In germline, CDR1 is MNHNY, CDR2 SVGAGI (reference sequence). CDR3 length: 15 residues.

The genes are TRBV18 and TRBJ2-3, with TRBD2 matching over 8 bases. Per germline, CDR1 KGHSH and CDR2 LQKENI. The CDR3 runs to 19 residues. V lost 3 bases, J lost 3 bases, and 17 bases stayed unmatched. The CDR3 DNA follows: TGTGCCAGCTCACCCGGTGGACAGCCCGGGAGGGCGAGAACAGATACGCAGTATTTT. Translated, it gives CASSPGGQPGRARTDTQYF.

This clone came up a few times. This rearrangement joins TRBV6-5 to TRBJ1-2, with TRBD1 matching 8 bases. The germline V gene has CDR1 MNHEY and CDR2 SVGAGI. The J segment lost 0 bases and the V segment lost 6 bases, leaving 6 bases of the junction unmatched. The CDR3 contains 15 residues. The CDR3 DNA follows: TGTGCCAGCAGACCTACAGGGGGTACTAACTATGGCTACACCTTC. This translates into CASRPTGGTNYGYTF.

The chain carries TRBV7-2 and TRBJ1-2; D is perhaps TRBD1 (5 bases). Germline assignment: CDR1 SGHTA and CDR2 FQGNSA. V lost 1 base to trimming and J lost 0 bases, with 9 bases between them. The CDR3 covers 15 residues. The CDR3 bases are TGTGCCAGCAGCTTAGGGGCAGGGCCTAACTATGGCTACACCTTC. Its protein is CASSLGAGPNYGYTF.

The chain combines TRBV18 with TRBJ1-2, with D perhaps matching TRBD1 (6 bases). Germline V gene sequence: CDR1 KGHSH, CDR2 LQKENI. This CDR3 has 13 amino acids. Trimming took 4 bases from V and 6 from J, leaving 12 bases between them. The CDR3 region has the DNA TGTGCCAGCTCACAAACAGGGTGGGATGGCTACACCTTC. This sequence encodes CASSQTGWDGYTF.

This clone was picked up one time. The V call is TRBV6-2 or TRBV6-3, the J call TRBJ1-5; a possible D gene is TRBD1 (5 bases). This CDR3 has 15 residues. CDR1 is MNHEY, CDR2 SVGEGT, per germline. V gave up 4 bases and J gave up 2 bases, with 12 bases separating them. CDR3 coding DNA: TGTGCCAGCAGTTTCTACTCGGGGGGCAATCAGCCCCAGCATTTT. It is translated as CASSFYSGGNQPQHF.

The V call is TRBV10-3, the J call TRBJ1-5; D may be TRBD1 (6 bases). The CDR3 runs to 17 residues. Germline V CDR1 and CDR2: ENHRY, SYGVKD. V gave up 2 bases and J gave up 3 bases, with 17 bases separating them. The CDR3 nucleotides are TGTGCCATCAGTGAGGGCGAAGGGGGTCCACCCAATCAGCCCCAGCATTTT. This translates into CAISEGEGGPPNQPQHF.

V and J are TRBV3-1 (or the pseudogene TRBV3-2) and TRBJ2-1; 8 bases match TRBD2. The ends lost 3 bases at V and 6 bases at J; junction bases unmatched: 16. Germline lookup yields CDR1 LGHDT and CDR2 YNNKEL (reference sequence). CDR3 length: 18 amino acids. CDR3 loop: CASSHPSRASGRRNEQFF. In DNA, the CDR3 is TGTGCCAGCAGCCATCCCTCCAGGGCCAGCGGGAGACGCAATGAGCAGTTCTTC.

V is TRBV7-2 and J is TRBJ1-2; D may be TRBD1 (5 bases). CDR1 and CDR2 (germline): SGHTA, FQGNSA. CDR3 length: 19 amino acids. Trimming took 1 base from V and 2 from J, leaving 23 bases between them. CDR3 loop: CASSLVWGDLSASNYGYTF. In DNA, the CDR3 is TGTGCCAGCAGCTTAGTTTGGGGGGACTTATCGGCATCGAACTATGGCTACACCTTC.